Here is one T cell receptor (beta chain) with its context. Its specificity is not known. Germline V gene sequence: CDR1 LGHNA, CDR2 YNFKEQ. The V segment lost 0 bases and the J segment 2 bases; nucleotides outside the gene matches: 1. The CDR3 spans 15 residues. This record comes from a study of OX40 agonist ivuxolimab in advanced cancers. About the study: Eligibility admitted prior anti-PD-1, anti-PD-L1 or anti-CTLA-4 therapy; about 39% had some. Findings and caveats of the study: Clonal expansion among partial responders at 0.1-3.0 mg/kg ranked near the lowest. The average count of expanded clones was higher among CD8+ T cells than among CD4+. The study observed clonal expansion of CD4+ and CD8+ blood T cells by week 6 at 0.1 to 3.0 mg/kg.

Sequencing used immunoSEQ multiplex PCR; TCRdb keeps in-frame clones, though not all of them. In the table there are around 100,000 clones, 90% to 95% of which are singletons. This TCR was sampled from an adult with an advanced solid tumor such as melanoma, head and neck, liver or kidney cancer. This sample comprised CD4+ or CD8+ T cells sorted from blood, obtained in a trial of the OX40 agonist ivuxolimab. This sequence joins TRBV4-2 and TRBJ2-1, with 7 bases aligning to TRBD2. The chain's CDR3 is CASSQDGLAYNEQFF. The CDR3 DNA is TGTGCCAGCAGCCAAGATGGACTAGCCTACAATGAGCAGTTCTTC.